What follows describes a single T cell receptor beta chain. Its antigen remains unknown. The sample belongs to a study of cytomegalovirus exposure and HLA in healthy donors. Background on the study: Drawn from HLA-typed donors, tens of millions of unique TCRs were held in an early data release.

PCR amplification relied on 60 Vbeta primers (plus 13 Jbeta primers). Assay used: immunoSEQ multiplex PCR; TCRdb lists only in-frame clones, some missing. The sample has around 110,000 clones, 60% to 70% seen once. Findings and limits, study-wide: Presence/absence analyses assumed roughly uniform sequencing depth across donors. In vitro work confirmed that a few CMV-associated chains recognize CMV antigens.

CDR1 KGHSH and CDR2 LQKENI come from the germline V gene. The J segment lost 1 base and the V segment lost 0 bases, leaving 1 base of the junction unmatched. This CDR3 is 15 amino acids long. The source material was PBMCs. The V call is TRBV18, the J call TRBJ2-3; 7 nucleotides agree with TRBD1. The clonotype comes from a woman in her thirties or forties in good health and CMV-seropositive. The CDR3 protein is CASSPPGTGTDTQYF. The CDR3 nucleotides are TGTGCCAGCTCACCACCCGGGACAGGCACAGATACGCAGTATTTT.